Following are 28 T cell receptor beta chains from one sample sequenced in a study of blood T cell repertoires in COVID-19. Generated by immunoSEQ multiplex PCR, the TCRdb table keeps only in-frame clones and is missing some. The sample yields around 150,000 clones, approximately 90% seen once. The sequenced sample was peripheral blood. The source of these receptors is a man aged 18 to 35 with acute or convalescent COVID-19.

J is TRBJ1-2 and V is TRBV2; TRBD1 might be the D (5 bases). V lost 2 bases and J lost 2, with 6 bases in between. The length of the CDR3 is 13 residues. CDR1 SNHLY and CDR2 FYNNEI come from the germline V gene. The chain's CDR3 is CASSESGNYGYTF. Here the CDR3 DNA reads TGTGCCAGCAGTGAATCAGGGAACTATGGCTACACCTTC.

CDR3 protein: CASSPSGLAGGKHQETQYF. For the CDR3, the DNA is TGTGCCAGCAGTCCTTCGGGACTAGCGGGGGGAAAACATCAAGAGACCCAGTACTTC. The chain links TRBV28 to TRBJ2-5; TRBD2 matches at 15 bases. J lost 2 bases, V lost 5 bases, and 12 bases had no gene match. Germline values: CDR1 MDHEN, CDR2 SYDVKM. The CDR3 totals 19 residues.

The sample holds one count of this clone. V and J are TRBV7-6 and TRBJ1-2; D is unclear. V was clipped by 2 bases and J by 8 bases, with 12 bases between them. The V gene's germline CDR1 is SGHVS and CDR2 FNYEAQ. There are 13 residues in the CDR3. As DNA, the CDR3 is TGTGCCAGCAGCTTATCCGGGAGTTCGGGCTACACCTTC. Its protein product is CASSLSGSSGYTF.

In this sample, this clone turned up a few times. The chain uses TRBV7-8 and TRBJ2-3; 11 bases line up with TRBD2. Germline V gene lookup returns CDR1 SGHVS and CDR2 FQNEAQ. The V gene end was trimmed by 2 bases and the J gene end by 0 bases; junction bases not matched to a gene: 7. The CDR3 is 18 residues long. CDR3 region: CASSLLAGGSESTDTQYF. In nucleotides, the CDR3 is TGTGCCAGCAGCTTACTAGCGGGGGGCTCAGAGAGCACAGATACGCAGTATTTT.

This clone was detected only a few times. The rearrangement links TRBV10-1 to TRBJ1-1, with D possibly TRBD1 on 6 matching bases. Germline values: CDR1 WNHNN, CDR2 SYGVQD (reference sequence). This CDR3 has 15 amino acids. Trimming removed 2 bases at V and 4 bases at J, with 14 bases between. CDR3 in amino acids: CASSEKAGVFTEAFF. The CDR3 DNA sequence: TGCGCCAGCAGTGAGAAGGCAGGGGTATTCACTGAAGCTTTCTTT.

The chain is built from TRBV18 and TRBJ1-6; D unresolved. This CDR3 region has 12 residues. Germline V gives CDR1 KGHSH, CDR2 LQKENI. The ends were cut back, 2 bases at V and 7 bases at J, with 3 bases in the middle. CDR3 region: CASSPENSPLHF. The CDR3 DNA is TGTGCCAGCTCACCAGAGAATTCACCCCTCCACTTT.

This chain uses TRBV7-9 with TRBJ2-3; no clear D. Trimming left V 1 base short and J 3 bases short, with 11 bases between. The germline gives CDR1 SEHNR, CDR2 FQNEAQ (reference sequence). The CDR3 is 15 residues long. The DNA of the CDR3 is TGTGCCAGCAGCTTAGAACTTGCCCAAACAGATACGCAGTATTTT. Translation: CASSLELAQTDTQYF.

The chain recombines TRBV6-5 with TRBJ2-7; maybe TRBD1 (5 bases). In germline, CDR1 is MNHEY, CDR2 SVGAGI. The CDR3 consists of 14 residues. V shed 7 bases and J shed 1 base, with 14 bases lying between them. Here the CDR3 DNA reads TGTGCCAGCAAAAGTCCAGGGAATTCCTACGAGCAGTACTTC. It encodes CASKSPGNSYEQYF.

V and J are TRBV2 and TRBJ1-3, with TRBD1 as a possible D gene (5 bases). This CDR3 has 15 residues. Germline assignment: CDR1 SNHLY and CDR2 FYNNEI. With 6 bases removed from V and 0 bases from J, the gap between germline ends came to 12 bases. The CDR3 sequence is CASSRQTFSGNTIYF. In DNA, the CDR3 is TGTGCCAGCAGCAGACAGACCTTCTCTGGAAACACCATATATTTT. Drawing the rest from reference TRBV2 and TRBJ1-3, the complete variable domain is EPEVTQTPSHQVTQMGQEVILRCVPISNHLYFYWYRQILGQKVEFLVSFYNNEISEKSEIFDDQFSVERPDGSNFTLKIRSTKLEDSAMYFCASSRQTFSGNTIYFGEGSWLTVV.

The chain is built from TRBV3-1 (or the pseudogene TRBV3-2) and TRBJ2-7; TRBD2 agrees at 8 bases. The CDR3 loop spans 15 amino acids. Looked up from germline, CDR1 is LGHDT and CDR2 is YNNKEL (reference sequence). The V and J ends lost 4 bases and 7 bases, in that order; junction bases with no gene match: 12. Written as DNA, the CDR3 is TGTGCCAGCAGCCGTAACTCGGCCGGGGGGGTAGAGCAGTACTTC. As protein: CASSRNSAGGVEQYF.

The V gene is TRBV7-3, the J gene TRBJ1-1, with D maybe TRBD1 (6 bases). Germline V gene sequence: CDR1 SGHTA, CDR2 FQGTGA. This CDR3 has 13 amino acids. Trimming pared 5 bases from V and 6 bases from J, leaving 13 bases between. Here the CDR3 reads CASSTEQGSEAFF. CDR3 DNA: TGTGCCAGCAGCACTGAACAGGGCTCTGAAGCTTTCTTT.

The V gene is TRBV14, the J gene TRBJ1-4; TRBD1 matches 8 bases. The CDR3 has 15 residues. The ends lost 8 bases at V and 3 bases at J; junction bases unmatched: 8. The germline gives CDR1 SGHDN, CDR2 FVKESK. This chain's CDR3 is CASSPGQGANEKLFF. The CDR3 nucleotides are TGTGCCAGCTCCCCCGGACAGGGAGCTAATGAAAAACTGTTTTTT.

The chain couples TRBV20-1 to TRBJ2-1; TRBD2 aligns across 8 bases. Germline assignment: CDR1 DFQATT and CDR2 SNEGSKA (reference sequence). The V gene end was trimmed by 3 bases and the J gene end by 9 bases; junction bases not matched to a gene: 10. CDR3 length: 14 residues. The CDR3 DNA reads as TGCAGTGCTAGTAGGACGGGGGGGCGGTTTGAGCAGTTCTTC. Its protein is CSASRTGGRFEQFF.

This chain connects TRBV6-1 to TRBJ2-7; D call uncertain. V lost 2 bases to trimming and J lost 3 bases, with 8 bases between them. This CDR3 comprises 13 residues. The germline gives CDR1 MNHNS, CDR2 SASEGT. CDR3 in amino acids: CASSESGVYEQYV. The CDR3 DNA reads TGTGCCAGCAGTGAATCGGGTGTCTACGAGCAGTACGTC.

The chain links TRBV2 to TRBJ2-7; 9 positions agree with TRBD1. CDR3 length: 16 residues. CDR1 is SNHLY and CDR2 is FYNNEI in the germline V gene. V lost 6 bases, J lost 2 bases, and 11 bases stayed unmatched. The CDR3 region is CASSDPGQGPTYEQYV. The DNA for the CDR3 is TGTGCCAGCAGCGATCCGGGACAGGGACCTACCTACGAGCAGTACGTC.

V usage is TRBV5-5 and J usage is TRBJ1-1; TRBD1 agrees at 7 bases. CDR1 is SGHKS, CDR2 YYEKEE, per germline (reference sequence). J was trimmed by 1 base and V by 4 bases; bases with no gene match: 7. This CDR3 is 15 amino acids long. In DNA, the CDR3 is TGTGCCAGCAGCCATAACAGGGGCCAGAACACTGAAGCTTTCTTT. This sequence encodes CASSHNRGQNTEAFF.

The chain uses TRBV12-5 and TRBJ1-2; 9 bases are a match to TRBD1. There are 15 residues in the CDR3. The trim removed 5 bases at V and 5 bases at J, leaving 9 bases unmatched. CDR1 and CDR2 (germline): LGHNT, FRNRAP. CDR3 sequence: CASGTGQGIFYGYTF. The CDR3 nucleotides are TGTGCTAGTGGTACCGGACAGGGGATTTTTTATGGCTACACCTTC. Combining the CDR3 with reference TRBV12-5 and TRBJ1-2 gives the whole variable domain DARVTQTPRHKVTEMGQEVTMRCQPILGHNTVFWYRQTMMQGLELLAYFRNRAPLDDSGMPKDRFSAEMPDATLATLKIQPSEPRDSAVYFCASGTGQGIFYGYTFGSGTRLTVV.

The rearrangement links TRBV3-1 (or the pseudogene TRBV3-2) to TRBJ1-1, with 9 nucleotides matching TRBD1. Germline CDR1 LGHDT, CDR2 YNNKEL (reference sequence). The CDR3 totals 15 residues. Trimming removed 3 bases from V and 8 bases from J; junction bases left unmatched: 10. For the CDR3, the DNA is TGTGCCAGCAGCCATCGTCCCGGGACAGGGAGCGAAGCTTTCTTT. Translating gives CASSHRPGTGSEAFF.

V is TRBV21-1 and J is TRBJ1-1; the listed D gene, TRBD1, was not tested against the DNA. TRBV21-1 is a listed pseudogene. The CDR3 consists of 13 residues. Here the CDR3 reads CASSKVVTAEAFF. The CDR3 DNA reads TGTGCCAGCAGCAAAGTTGTAACAGCTGAAGCTTTCTTT.

In its sample, this clone was seen a few times. Other DNA sequences in this sample translate to the same CDR3. The rearrangement joins TRBV7-2 to TRBJ1-2; the D is unclear. CDR1 is SGHTA and CDR2 is FQGNSA in the germline V gene. Trimming shortened V by 1 base and J by 8 bases, and 14 bases separated the two germline ends. The CDR3 runs to 14 residues. The CDR3 DNA reads as TGTGCCAGCAGCTTAGTTGGAGGGCTGAGAGGCTACACCTTC. Amino acids: CASSLVGGLRGYTF.

The chain recombines TRBV27 with TRBJ2-5; possibly TRBD1 for D (6 bases). The CDR3 has 14 residues. V lost 6 bases, J lost 3 bases, and 14 bases lay in between. Germline loops: CDR1 MNHEY, CDR2 SMNVEV (reference sequence). The DNA of the CDR3 is TGTGCCAGCAGCCCGTTAGGGACAAAAGAGACCCAGTACTTC. It encodes CASSPLGTKETQYF.

V usage is TRBV30 and J usage is TRBJ1-5, with no clear D. Germline CDR1 and CDR2: GTSNPN and SVGIG (reference sequence). The V end lost 1 base, the J end lost 11 bases, and 12 bases lay between the germline ends. The CDR3 has 12 residues. CDR3 DNA sequence: TGTGCCTGGAGTGAACCCCGTGGAGCCCAGCATTTT. Translation gives CAWSEPRGAQHF.

This clone was seen once. The chain recombines TRBV27 with TRBJ2-1; D unclear. This CDR3 contains 15 residues. Germline V gene sequence: CDR1 MNHEY, CDR2 SMNVEV (reference sequence). The ends were cut back, 2 bases at V and 1 base at J, with 9 bases in the middle. In nucleotides, the CDR3 is TGTGCCAGCAGTTTAACGCCAGTATCCTACAATGAGCAGTTCTTC. Amino acid sequence: CASSLTPVSYNEQFF.

The rearrangement links TRBV2 to TRBJ2-1, with TRBD2 matching 9 bases. V gave up 3 bases and J gave up 4 bases; unmatched junction bases: 7. There are 16 residues in the CDR3. Germline loops: CDR1 SNHLY, CDR2 FYNNEI. The CDR3 region is CASSDGGGALYNEQFF. The DNA for the CDR3 is TGTGCCAGCAGTGATGGCGGGGGGGCGCTTTACAATGAGCAGTTCTTC.

This rearrangement joins TRBV30 to TRBJ2-5; 8 bases align to TRBD2. Germline CDR1 GTSNPN, CDR2 SVGIG (reference sequence). This CDR3 region has 14 residues. Losses at the gene ends were 8 bases for V and 0 bases for J; bases not matched to a gene: 8. The CDR3 DNA follows: TGTGCCCAGAGCGGGGGACCGTACCAAGAGACCCAGTACTTC. Translating gives CAQSGGPYQETQYF.

The chain is built from TRBV19 and TRBJ2-1, with D possibly TRBD2 on 5 matching bases. The CDR3 runs 13 residues. Germline CDR1 is LNHDA and CDR2 is SQIVND (reference sequence). Trimming removed 6 bases from V and 4 bases from J, with 10 bases in between. The CDR3 nucleotides are TGTGCCAGTAGCCGGGATTATTACAATGAGCAGTTCTTC. Residues: CASSRDYYNEQFF.

The chain uses TRBV4-1 and TRBJ1-1; 7 nucleotides agree with TRBD1. CDR1 MGHRA and CDR2 YSYEKL come from the germline V gene. J gave up 3 bases and V 6 bases, and 7 bases lay outside the gene matches. There are 14 residues in the CDR3. CDR3 loop: CASSRAGGDTEAFF. CDR3 nucleotides: TGCGCCAGCAGTCGGGCAGGGGGTGACACTGAAGCTTTCTTT.

V and J are TRBV27 and TRBJ2-7; no clear D. V lost 3 bases and J lost 1, with 7 bases in between. Germline CDR1 and CDR2: MNHEY and SMNVEV (reference sequence). The CDR3 has 13 amino acids. This CDR3 reads CASSLRPSYEQYV. CDR3 nucleotide sequence: TGTGCCAGCAGTTTGCGGCCTTCCTACGAGCAGTACGTC.